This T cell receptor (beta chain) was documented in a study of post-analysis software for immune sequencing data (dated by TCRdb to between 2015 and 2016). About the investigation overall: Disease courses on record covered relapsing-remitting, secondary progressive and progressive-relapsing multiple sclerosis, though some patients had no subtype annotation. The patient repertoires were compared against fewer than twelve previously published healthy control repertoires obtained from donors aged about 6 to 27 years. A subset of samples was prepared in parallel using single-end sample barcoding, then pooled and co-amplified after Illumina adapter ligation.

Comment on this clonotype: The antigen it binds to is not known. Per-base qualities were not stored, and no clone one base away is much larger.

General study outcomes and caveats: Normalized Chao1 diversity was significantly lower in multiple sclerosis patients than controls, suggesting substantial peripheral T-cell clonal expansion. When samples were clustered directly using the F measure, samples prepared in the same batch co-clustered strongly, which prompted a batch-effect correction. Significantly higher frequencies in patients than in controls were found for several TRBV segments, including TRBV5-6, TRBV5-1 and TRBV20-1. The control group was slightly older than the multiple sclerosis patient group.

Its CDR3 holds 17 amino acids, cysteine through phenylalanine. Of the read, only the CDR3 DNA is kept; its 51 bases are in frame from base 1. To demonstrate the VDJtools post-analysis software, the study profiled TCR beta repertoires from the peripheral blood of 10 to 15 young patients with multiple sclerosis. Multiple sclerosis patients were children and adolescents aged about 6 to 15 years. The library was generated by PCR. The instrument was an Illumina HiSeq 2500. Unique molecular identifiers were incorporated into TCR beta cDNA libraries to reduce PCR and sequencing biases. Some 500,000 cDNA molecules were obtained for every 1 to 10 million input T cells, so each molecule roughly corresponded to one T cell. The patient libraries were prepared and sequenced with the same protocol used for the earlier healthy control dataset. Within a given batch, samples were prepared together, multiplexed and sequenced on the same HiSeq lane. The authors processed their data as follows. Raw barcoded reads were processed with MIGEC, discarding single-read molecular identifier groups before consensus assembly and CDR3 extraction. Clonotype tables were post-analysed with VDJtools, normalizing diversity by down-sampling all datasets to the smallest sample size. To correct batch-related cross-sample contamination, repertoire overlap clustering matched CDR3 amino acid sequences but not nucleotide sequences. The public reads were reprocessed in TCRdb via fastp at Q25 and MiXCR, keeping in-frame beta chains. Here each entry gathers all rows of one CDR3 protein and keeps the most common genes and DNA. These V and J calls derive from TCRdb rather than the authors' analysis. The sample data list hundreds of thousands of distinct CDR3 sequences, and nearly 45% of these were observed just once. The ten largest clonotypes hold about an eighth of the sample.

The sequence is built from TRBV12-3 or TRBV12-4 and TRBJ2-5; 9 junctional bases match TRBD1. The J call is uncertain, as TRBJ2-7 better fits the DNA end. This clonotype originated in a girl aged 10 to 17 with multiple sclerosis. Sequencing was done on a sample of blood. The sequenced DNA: TGTGCCAGCAGTTCCTCCTTTACCGGGACAGGGCGATACGAGCAGTACTTC. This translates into CASSSSFTGTGRYEQYF.